Listed here are 5 T cell receptor beta chains from one sample, sequenced in a study of cytomegalovirus exposure and HLA in healthy donors. Sequencing used immunoSEQ multiplex PCR; TCRdb keeps in-frame clones, though not all of them. The top ten hold less than 7% of the sample, which has 45,000 to 55,000 clones, about 90% seen once. Sequenced sample: PBMCs. The source is a woman aged 25 to 39 in good health and CMV-seronegative.

This chain joins TRBV27 and TRBJ2-7; D is uncertain. The ends were cut back, 5 bases at V and 3 bases at J, with 14 bases in the middle. The germline V gene encodes CDR1 MNHEY and CDR2 SMNVEV (reference sequence). The CDR3 consists of 14 residues. The CDR3 bases are TGTGCCAGCAGTCCTAGTTGGGTGGACTACGAGCAGTACTTC. It translates to CASSPSWVDYEQYF.

V is TRBV9 and J is TRBJ2-5, with 15 bases that match TRBD2. V dropped 0 bases and J dropped 4; count of bases not matched to a gene: 7. Looked up from germline, CDR1 is SGDLS and CDR2 is YYNGEE. The CDR3 extends over 18 amino acids. The CDR3 loop reads CASSVAGTSGRFRETQYF. The CDR3 DNA reads TGTGCCAGCAGCGTAGCTGGGACTAGCGGGAGGTTCCGAGAGACCCAGTACTTC.

The genes are TRBV28 and TRBJ2-7; 8 bases line up with TRBD1. V was clipped by 6 bases and J by 3 bases; unmatched bases: 10. The CDR3 covers 15 residues. Germline V gene sequence: CDR1 MDHEN, CDR2 SYDVKM. The CDR3: CASSSTGANLYEQYF. DNA of the CDR3: TGTGCCAGCAGCTCGACAGGGGCAAACCTCTACGAGCAGTACTTC.

This chain connects TRBV19 to TRBJ2-4; 13 positions match TRBD2. The V segment lost 7 bases and the J segment 0 bases; nucleotides outside the gene matches: 15. Germline assignment: CDR1 LNHDA and CDR2 SQIVND (reference sequence). The CDR3 length is 20 residues. CDR3: CASTEPGTSGTGLAKNIQYF. The DNA for the CDR3 is TGTGCCAGTACTGAACCCGGGACTAGCGGGACCGGACTAGCCAAAAACATTCAGTACTTC.

This clone came up a few times. The chain couples TRBV7-8 to TRBJ1-3; 8 bases are a match to TRBD1. This CDR3 region has 16 residues. V trimming: 5 bases; J trimming: 0 bases; junction bases outside the gene matches: 6. Germline loops: CDR1 SGHVS, CDR2 FQNEAQ. CDR3 bases: TGTGCCAGCAGCCCACGGGACAGGCCCTCTGGAAACACCATATATTTT. Residues: CASSPRDRPSGNTIYF. Variable domain in full (rest from reference TRBV7-8 and TRBJ1-3): GAGVSQSPRYKVAKRGQDVALRCDPISGHVSLFWYQQALGQGPEFLTYFQNEAQLDKSGLPSDRFFAERPEGSVSTLKIQRTQQEDSAVYLCASSPRDRPSGNTIYFGEGSWLTVV.